This TCR beta chain was captured in a study of blood T cells in healthy people across ages. A sample-barcoded 5' primer and a J-beta primer mix were used in a second PCR of roughly 7 to 12 cycles. Via MiXCR, TCRdb re-called the 5' RACE reads, giving one row per CDR3 protein. This table holds 780,000 or so distinct CDR3 sequences, 50% to 65% found once. Germline assignment: CDR1 SGHDN and CDR2 FVKESK. CDR3 length: 14 residues. V gave up 1 base and J gave up 9 bases, with 13 bases separating them. Healthy Caucasian individuals from Russia aged roughly 6 to 95 were enrolled as donors. Every sample gave at least 5 micrograms of total RNA when it was extracted.

The receptor was derived from a man older than 75 in good health. Sequencing was done on a sample of blood. The chain recombines TRBV14 with TRBJ2-4, with a weak D call TRBD2 (6 bases). CDR3 sequence (DNA): TGTGCCAGCAGCCAAGCCCCGGGGGTTGGCATTCAGTACTTC. Translation gives CASSQAPGVGIQYF.